The sequence of this TCR beta chain was determined in a study of T cells in Graves' hyperthyroidism and ophthalmopathy. Broader study findings: Within blood appeared most thyroid clonotypes that had expanded above 0.001. For ophthalmopathy, model prediction preceded onset by a median roughly 6.5 months.

Researchers amplified the TCR beta CDR3 regions from RNA transcripts. Carried out on the TCR CDR3, a first-round RT-PCR used the HTBI primer set. One entry per CDR3 protein results from TCRdb running MiXCR on the multiplex PCR reads. Of hundreds of thousands of distinct CDR3 sequences listed, less than 15% are singletons. About this clonotype itself: The antigen remains unidentified.

The patients, who ranged from 18 to 65 in age, presented with newly diagnosed hyperthyroidism lasting under 2 months. The CDR3 runs 14 residues. Trimming removed 4 bases at V and 4 bases at J, with 15 bases between. In germline, CDR1 is SGHDT, CDR2 YYEEEE. J is TRBJ2-7 and V is TRBV5-6; D is unclear. The clonotype originates from a woman aged 18-29 years with Graves' hyperthyroidism. Sequencing input: blood. CDR3 amino acids: CASSQEPASYEQYF. In DNA form, the CDR3 reads TGTGCCAGCAGCCAGGAACCCGCTTCATACGAGCAGTACTTC.